Sequencing of this T cell receptor beta chain was carried out in a study of T cell changes during pregnancy in multiple sclerosis. Measured with immunoSEQ multiplex PCR; TCRdb has only the in-frame clones, and not every one. The data contain 15,000 to 20,000 clones, 85% to 90% of them singletons. CDR3 length: 16 residues. With V trimmed by 2 bases and J by 5 bases, 7 bases remained unmatched. Germline V gives CDR1 PRHDT, CDR2 FYEKMQ (reference sequence). The sample in question was CD8+ T cells from peripheral blood mononuclear cells, obtained in the third trimester of pregnancy. The TCR was taken from a female donor in good health, enrolled as a control in a pregnancy study. The chain carries TRBV13 and TRBJ2-1, with 9 bases lining up with TRBD1. CDR3 nucleotide sequence: TGTGCCAGCAGCTTACAAGACAGGGGGTCTCACAATGAGCAGTTCTTC. Translating it yields CASSLQDRGSHNEQFF.